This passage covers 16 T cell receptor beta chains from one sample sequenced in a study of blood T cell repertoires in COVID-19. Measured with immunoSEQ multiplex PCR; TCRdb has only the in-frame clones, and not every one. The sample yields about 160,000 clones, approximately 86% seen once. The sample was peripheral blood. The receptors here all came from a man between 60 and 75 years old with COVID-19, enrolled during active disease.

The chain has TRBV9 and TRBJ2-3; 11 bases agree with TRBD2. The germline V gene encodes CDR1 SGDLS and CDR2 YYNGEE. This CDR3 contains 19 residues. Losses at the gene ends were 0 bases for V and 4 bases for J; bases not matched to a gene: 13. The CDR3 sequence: CASSVDASSGGRIADTQYF. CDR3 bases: TGTGCCAGCAGCGTAGATGCGTCTAGCGGGGGGCGAATTGCAGATACGCAGTATTTT.

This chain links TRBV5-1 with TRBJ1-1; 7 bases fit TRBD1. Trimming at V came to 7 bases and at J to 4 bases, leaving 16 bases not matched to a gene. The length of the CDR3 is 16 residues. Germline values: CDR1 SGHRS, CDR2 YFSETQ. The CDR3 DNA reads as TGCGCCAGCGGGGACGACAGGGTTCGGTCGAGCACTGAAGCTTTCTTT. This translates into CASGDDRVRSSTEAFF.

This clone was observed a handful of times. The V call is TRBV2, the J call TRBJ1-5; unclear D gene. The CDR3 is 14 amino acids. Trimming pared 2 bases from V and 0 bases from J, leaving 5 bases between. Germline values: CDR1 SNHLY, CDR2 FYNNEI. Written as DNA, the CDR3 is TGTGCCAGCAGTGAACAGGATAGCAATCAGCCCCAGCATTTT. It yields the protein CASSEQDSNQPQHF.

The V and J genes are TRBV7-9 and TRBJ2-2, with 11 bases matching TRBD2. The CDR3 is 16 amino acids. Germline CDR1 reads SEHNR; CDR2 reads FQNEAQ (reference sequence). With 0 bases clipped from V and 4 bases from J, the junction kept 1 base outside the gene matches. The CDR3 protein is CASSLALAGGTGELFF. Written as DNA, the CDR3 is TGTGCCAGCAGCTTAGCCCTAGCGGGGGGCACCGGGGAGCTGTTTTTT.

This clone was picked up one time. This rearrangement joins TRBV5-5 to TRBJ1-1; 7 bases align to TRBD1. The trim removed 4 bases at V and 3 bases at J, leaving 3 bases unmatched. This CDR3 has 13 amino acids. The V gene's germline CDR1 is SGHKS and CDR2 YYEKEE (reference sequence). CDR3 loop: CASSVTGYTEAFF. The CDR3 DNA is TGTGCCAGCAGCGTGACAGGGTACACTGAAGCTTTCTTT. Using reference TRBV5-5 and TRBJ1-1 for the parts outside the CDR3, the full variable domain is DAGVTQSPTHLIKTRGQQVTLRCSPISGHKSVSWYQQVLGQGPQFIFQYYEKEERGRGNFPDRFSARQFPNYSSELNVNALLLGDSALYLCASSVTGYTEAFFGQGTRLTVV.

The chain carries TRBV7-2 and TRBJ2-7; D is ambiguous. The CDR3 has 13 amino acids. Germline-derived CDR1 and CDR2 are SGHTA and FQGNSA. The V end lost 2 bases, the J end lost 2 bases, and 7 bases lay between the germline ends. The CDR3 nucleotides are TGTGCCAGCAGCTTACGAGATCCCTACGAGCAGTACTTC. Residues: CASSLRDPYEQYF.

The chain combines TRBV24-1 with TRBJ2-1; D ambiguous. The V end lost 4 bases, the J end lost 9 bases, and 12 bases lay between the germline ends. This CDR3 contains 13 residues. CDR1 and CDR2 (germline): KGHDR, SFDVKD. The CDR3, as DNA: TGTGCCACCAGTGACGAAAGACGGGTTGAGCAGTTCTTC. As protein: CATSDERRVEQFF.

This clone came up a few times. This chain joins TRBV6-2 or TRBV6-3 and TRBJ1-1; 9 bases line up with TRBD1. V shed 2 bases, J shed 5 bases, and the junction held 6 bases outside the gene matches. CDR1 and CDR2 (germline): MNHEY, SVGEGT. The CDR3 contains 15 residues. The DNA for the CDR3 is TGTGCCAGCAGTTACGGGGACAGGGTCGAAACTGAAGCTTTCTTT. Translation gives CASSYGDRVETEAFF.

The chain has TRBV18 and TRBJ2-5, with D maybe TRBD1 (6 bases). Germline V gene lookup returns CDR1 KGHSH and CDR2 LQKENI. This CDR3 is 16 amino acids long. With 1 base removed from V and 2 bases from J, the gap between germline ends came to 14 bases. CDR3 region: CASSPRQGKYQETQYF. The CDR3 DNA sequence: TGTGCCAGCTCACCACGGCAGGGGAAATATCAAGAGACCCAGTACTTC.

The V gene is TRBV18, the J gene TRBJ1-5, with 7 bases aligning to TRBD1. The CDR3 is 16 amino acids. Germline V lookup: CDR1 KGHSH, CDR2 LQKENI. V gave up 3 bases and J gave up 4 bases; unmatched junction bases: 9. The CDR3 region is CASSPPGQVGNQPQHF. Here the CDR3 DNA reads TGTGCCAGCTCACCGCCCGGACAGGTGGGAAATCAGCCCCAGCATTTT.

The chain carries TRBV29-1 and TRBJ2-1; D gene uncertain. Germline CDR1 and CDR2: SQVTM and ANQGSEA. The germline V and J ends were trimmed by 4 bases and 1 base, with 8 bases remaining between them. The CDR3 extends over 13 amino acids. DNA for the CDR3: TGCAGCGTTGTTAGCCTATCCTACAATGAGCAGTTCTTC. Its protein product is CSVVSLSYNEQFF.

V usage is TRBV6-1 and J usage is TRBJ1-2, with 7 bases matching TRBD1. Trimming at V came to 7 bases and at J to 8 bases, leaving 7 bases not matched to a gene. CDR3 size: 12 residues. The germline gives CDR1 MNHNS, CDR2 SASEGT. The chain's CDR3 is CASITGAGGYTF. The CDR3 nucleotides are TGTGCCAGCATCACAGGGGCGGGGGGCTACACCTTC.

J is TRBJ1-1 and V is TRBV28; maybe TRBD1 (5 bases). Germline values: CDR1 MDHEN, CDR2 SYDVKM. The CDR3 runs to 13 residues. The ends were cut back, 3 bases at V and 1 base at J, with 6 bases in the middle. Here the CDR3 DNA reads TGTGCCAGCAGTTTTCAGGGGAACACTGAAGCTTTCTTT. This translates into CASSFQGNTEAFF.

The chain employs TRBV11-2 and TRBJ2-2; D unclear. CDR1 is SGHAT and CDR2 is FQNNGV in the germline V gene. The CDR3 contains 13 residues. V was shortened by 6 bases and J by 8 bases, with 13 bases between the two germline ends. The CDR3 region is CASSPRVVGELFF. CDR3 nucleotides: TGTGCCAGCAGTCCCCGGGTAGTAGGGGAGCTGTTTTTT.

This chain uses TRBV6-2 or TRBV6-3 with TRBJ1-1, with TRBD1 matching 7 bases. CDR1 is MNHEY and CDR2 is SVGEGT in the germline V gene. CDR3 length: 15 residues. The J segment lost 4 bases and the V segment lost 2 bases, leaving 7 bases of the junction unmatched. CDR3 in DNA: TGTGCCAGCAGTTACCCCGCAGGGGGAGGCACTGAAGCTTTCTTT. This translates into CASSYPAGGGTEAFF.

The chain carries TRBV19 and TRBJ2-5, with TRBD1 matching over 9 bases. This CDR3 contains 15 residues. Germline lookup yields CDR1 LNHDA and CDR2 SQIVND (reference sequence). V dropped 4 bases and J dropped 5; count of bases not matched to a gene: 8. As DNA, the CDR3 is TGTGCCAGTAGTAAAGCACAGGGGGCGGGGGAGACCCAGTACTTC. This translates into CASSKAQGAGETQYF. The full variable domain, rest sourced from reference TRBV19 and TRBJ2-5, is DGGITQSPKYLFRKEGQNVTLSCEQNLNHDAMYWYRQDPGQGLRLIYYSQIVNDFQKGDIAEGYSVSREKKESFPLTVTSAQKNPTAFYLCASSKAQGAGETQYFGPGTRLLVL.